This TCR beta chain was observed in a study of cytomegalovirus exposure and HLA in healthy donors. General study results and limits: TCR beta V- and J-gene trimming, according to a later analysis, was linked to a missense DCLRE1C variant.

Researchers ran the PCR with 60 Vbeta and 13 Jbeta primers. Produced via immunoSEQ multiplex PCR; TCRdb's table is partial and in-frame only. This table has roughly 110,000 clones, 55% to 65% appearing once. The CDR3 loop spans 14 amino acids. J gave up 7 bases and V 2 bases, and 7 bases lay outside the gene matches. Germline-derived CDR1 and CDR2 are SQVTM and ANQGSEA. A word on this clone: Antigen: not known.

The V call is TRBV29-1, the J call TRBJ2-1; 8 positions match TRBD2. The sequenced sample consisted of PBMCs. The TCR sequence derives from a woman in her twenties or thirties in good health and CMV-seronegative. CDR3 amino acids: CSVEPAGVRNEQFF. The CDR3 DNA is TGCAGCGTTGAACCAGCGGGAGTCAGAAATGAGCAGTTCTTC.